Below are 30 T cell receptor beta chains sequenced from a single sample in a study of cytomegalovirus exposure and HLA in healthy donors. The PCR was carried out with 60 Vbeta primers and 13 Jbeta primers. Measured with immunoSEQ multiplex PCR; TCRdb has only the in-frame clones, and not every one. The repertoire holds approximately 210,000 clones, roughly 73% seen once, with approximately 2% in the top ten. The sample consisted of PBMCs. All receptors derive from a woman aged 25 to 45 in good health and CMV-seropositive.

The chain links TRBV9 to TRBJ2-3; D may be TRBD2 (6 bases). The CDR3 spans 17 residues. Trimming took off 2 bases at V and 2 bases at J, with 18 bases between the two ends. The germline V gene has CDR1 SGDLS and CDR2 YYNGEE. This CDR3 reads CASSVGMGGINTDTQYF. DNA of the CDR3: TGTGCCAGCAGCGTGGGAATGGGGGGAATTAACACAGATACGCAGTATTTT.

This clone was seen only once. The chain carries TRBV7-8 and TRBJ1-3; tentative D call: TRBD1 (5 bases). V dropped 4 bases and J dropped 0 bases, with 13 bases sitting between them. Germline V gives CDR1 SGHVS, CDR2 FQNEAQ. The CDR3 covers 16 residues. This CDR3 reads CASSSYDRSSGNTIYF. CDR3 in DNA: TGTGCCAGCAGCTCCTATGACAGAAGCTCTGGAAACACCATATATTTT.

The chain is built from TRBV7-6 and TRBJ2-5; a weak D match, TRBD1 (7 bases). The V gene lost 11 bases and the J gene lost 7 bases, with 26 bases spanning the gap. There are 15 residues in the CDR3. Germline V CDR1 and CDR2: SGHVS, FNYEAQ. The CDR3 here is CAGGGLGSVYATQYF. The CDR3 nucleotides are TGTGCCGGAGGGGGCCTGGGGTCGGTGTATGCGACCCAGTACTTC.

The rearrangement joins TRBV2 to TRBJ1-4; maybe TRBD1 (5 bases). This CDR3 spans 15 amino acids. Germline CDR1 and CDR2: SNHLY and FYNNEI. Trimming removed 6 bases at V and 3 bases at J, with 14 bases between. Here the CDR3 reads CASRRPGKANEKLFF. CDR3 coding DNA: TGTGCCAGCAGGCGCCCAGGGAAAGCTAATGAAAAACTGTTTTTT.

The chain has TRBV6-1 and TRBJ2-1; D is unclear. CDR1 and CDR2 from the germline V gene are MNHNS and SASEGT. Trimming left V 8 bases short and J 0 bases short, with 14 bases between. CDR3 length: 15 residues. The CDR3 coding sequence is TGTGCCAGCTCCTCCCAGTGGAGCTCCTACAATGAGCAGTTCTTC. Translation gives CASSSQWSSYNEQFF.

This chain joins TRBV5-4 and TRBJ2-3; 9 bases agree with TRBD2. There are 17 residues in the CDR3. Trimming at V came to 0 bases and at J to 4 bases, leaving 9 bases not matched to a gene. Germline V gives CDR1 SGHNT, CDR2 YYREEE (reference sequence). CDR3 nucleotides: TGTGCCAGCAGCTTGGGAACGCTAGCGGGGTTCGCAGATACGCAGTATTTT. Translated, it gives CASSLGTLAGFADTQYF.

The rearrangement uses TRBV7-3 and TRBJ1-1; possible D gene TRBD1, 6 bases. CDR1 and CDR2 from the germline V gene are SGHTA and FQGTGA. The V end lost 5 bases, the J end lost 1 base, and 14 bases lay between the germline ends. The CDR3 is 15 residues long. This chain's CDR3 is CASSPSRGANTEAFF. CDR3 DNA sequence: TGTGCCAGCAGCCCGAGTCGGGGGGCGAACACTGAAGCTTTCTTT.

The sample holds one count of this clone. This chain uses TRBV7-2 with TRBJ2-3; 10 bases fit TRBD2. Per germline, CDR1 SGHTA and CDR2 FQGNSA. There are 18 residues in the CDR3. V was clipped by 4 bases and J by 2 bases; unmatched bases: 12. The CDR3 coding sequence is TGTGCCAGCAGCTCTCCCCTAATAGCGGGAGGTCCCACAGATACGCAGTATTTT. This codes for CASSSPLIAGGPTDTQYF.

V and J are TRBV7-9 and TRBJ1-1; 7 bases align to TRBD1. The CDR3 is 14 residues long. The germline V gene has CDR1 SEHNR and CDR2 FQNEAQ (reference sequence). V was clipped by 3 bases and J by 6 bases; unmatched bases: 7. The CDR3 region is CASSFPGGVAEAFF. The CDR3, as DNA: TGTGCCAGCAGCTTCCCAGGGGGAGTAGCTGAAGCTTTCTTT.

The rearrangement joins TRBV7-8 to TRBJ2-5; D perhaps matches TRBD1 (6 bases). The CDR3 covers 16 residues. Deletions cut 3 bases from V and 5 bases from J, with 19 bases between. In germline, CDR1 is SGHVS, CDR2 FQNEAQ. The CDR3 DNA sequence: TGTGCCAGCAGCTTCACTATTGGTCAGGGGTATGAGACCCAGTACTTC. Encoded protein: CASSFTIGQGYETQYF.

The chain recombines TRBV7-2 with TRBJ2-5, with D maybe TRBD2 (6 bases). Trimming took off 3 bases at V and 2 bases at J, with 13 bases between the two ends. Per the germline V gene, CDR1 is SGHTA and CDR2 is FQGNSA. The CDR3 is 15 amino acids. This CDR3 reads CASSLAGTEQETQYF. Here the CDR3 DNA reads TGTGCCAGCAGCTTGGCGGGGACGGAGCAAGAGACCCAGTACTTC.

This rearrangement joins TRBV15 to TRBJ2-7; TRBD1 agrees at 8 bases. With 3 bases clipped from V and 3 bases from J, the junction kept 7 bases outside the gene matches. Germline loops: CDR1 LNHNV, CDR2 YYDKDF (reference sequence). The CDR3 loop spans 15 amino acids. The CDR3, as DNA: TGTGCCACCAGCAGCCCCGGACAGGGAAACTACGAGCAGTACTTC. This codes for CATSSPGQGNYEQYF. The full variable domain, with the rest looked up from reference TRBV15 and TRBJ2-7, is DAMVIQNPRYQVTQFGKPVTLSCSQTLNHNVMYWYQQKSSQAPKLLFHYYDKDFNNEADTPDNFQSRRPNTSFCFLDIRSPGLGDTAMYLCATSSPGQGNYEQYFGPGTRLTVT.

The chain links TRBV6-6 to TRBJ1-5, with TRBD1 as a possible D gene (5 bases). This CDR3 contains 15 residues. Germline assignment: CDR1 MNHNY and CDR2 SVGAGI (reference sequence). V was cut by 7 bases and J by 4 bases, with 17 bases left in between. The CDR3 spells CASTTGNWINQPQHF. The DNA of the CDR3 is TGTGCCAGCACCACAGGCAATTGGATTAATCAGCCCCAGCATTTT.

The genes are TRBV25-1 and TRBJ2-1; 14 bases are a match to TRBD2. Germline CDR1 and CDR2: MGHDK and SYGVNS. The CDR3 loop spans 15 amino acids. J was trimmed by 9 bases and V by 4 bases; bases with no gene match: 5. The DNA for the CDR3 is TGTGCCAGCAGTGGGGGACTAGCGGGAGTCCTTGAGCAGTTCTTC. Translation gives CASSGGLAGVLEQFF. The complete variable domain, with remaining parts taken from reference TRBV25-1 and TRBJ2-1, reads EADIYQTPRYLVIGTGKKITLECSQTMGHDKMYWYQQDPGMELHLIHYSYGVNSTEKGDLSSESTVSRIRTEHFPLTLESARPSHTSQYLCASSGGLAGVLEQFFGPGTRLTVL.

CDR3 sequence: CASSQAWQGGTEAFF. The CDR3 DNA reads as TGCGCCAGCAGCCAAGCTTGGCAGGGTGGTACTGAAGCTTTCTTT. The chain joins TRBV4-3 to TRBJ1-1; D is possibly TRBD1 (5 bases). Germline-derived CDR1 and CDR2 are LGHNA and YSLEER. V shed 1 base and J shed 5 bases, with 14 bases lying between them. The CDR3 is 15 residues long.

The chain couples TRBV15 to TRBJ2-7, with 7 nucleotides matching TRBD1. The CDR3 has 16 amino acids. Germline CDR1 is LNHNV and CDR2 is YYDKDF (reference sequence). V gave up 2 bases and J gave up 0 bases; unmatched junction bases: 7. CDR3 nucleotide sequence: TGTGCCACCAGCAGATTATGGACAGGCAGCTCCTACGAGCAGTACTTC. Protein product: CATSRLWTGSSYEQYF.

CDR3 sequence: CASSLAWTGYTGELFF. The CDR3 DNA reads as TGTGCCAGCAGCTTAGCATGGACAGGGTACACCGGGGAGCTGTTTTTT. This chain uses TRBV7-2 with TRBJ2-2, with 8 bases identical to TRBD1. The CDR3 has 16 amino acids. The V gene end was trimmed by 0 bases and the J gene end by 3 bases; junction bases not matched to a gene: 3. Germline values: CDR1 SGHTA, CDR2 FQGNSA.

The V call is TRBV2, the J call TRBJ1-1, with D maybe TRBD1 (5 bases). Germline lookup yields CDR1 SNHLY and CDR2 FYNNEI. Between the trimmed V and J ends, which lost 6 bases and 0 bases, there was a span of 11 bases. This CDR3 region has 14 residues. CDR3 sequence: CASRGVVMNTEAFF. The CDR3 bases are TGTGCCAGCAGAGGGGTGGTCATGAACACTGAAGCTTTCTTT.

The chain uses TRBV28 and TRBJ2-1; D may be TRBD2 (6 bases). The V gene's germline CDR1 is MDHEN and CDR2 SYDVKM. This CDR3 is built from 16 residues. The V and J ends lost 6 bases and 2 bases respectively, with 17 bases between them. CDR3 sequence (DNA): TGTGCCAGCAGCTCCAGCGGGCTCTACGCCTACAATGAGCAGTTCTTC. Translation gives CASSSSGLYAYNEQFF.

This clone was recorded a few times. The rearrangement links TRBV28 to TRBJ2-2; D is perhaps TRBD1 (6 bases). CDR1 is MDHEN, CDR2 SYDVKM, per germline. The CDR3 has 15 amino acids. V was clipped by 4 bases and J by 1 base, with 10 bases between them. In DNA, the CDR3 is TGTGCCAGCAGTTCCGAGACAGGGAACACCGGGGAGCTGTTTTTT. Translated, it gives CASSSETGNTGELFF. Combining the CDR3 with reference TRBV28 and TRBJ2-2 gives the whole variable domain DVKVTQSSRYLVKRTGEKVFLECVQDMDHENMFWYRQDPGLGLRLIYFSYDVKMKEKGDIPEGYSVSREKKERFSLILESASTNQTSMYLCASSSETGNTGELFFGEGSRLTVL.

This clone was observed a few times. V gene TRBV4-2 combines with J gene TRBJ1-1, with no clear D. This CDR3 is built from 15 residues. Germline assignment: CDR1 LGHNA and CDR2 YNFKEQ. With 1 base removed from V and 0 bases from J, the gap between germline ends came to 9 bases. The CDR3 region has the DNA TGTGCCAGCAGCCAAGTTGACTCCTTGAACACTGAAGCTTTCTTT. This codes for CASSQVDSLNTEAFF.

This chain joins TRBV18 and TRBJ2-7; the D gene is possibly TRBD2 (6 bases). CDR3 length: 13 amino acids. The germline V gene has CDR1 KGHSH and CDR2 LQKENI. V was clipped by 5 bases and J by 4 bases, with 12 bases between them. This CDR3 reads CASSKPGGYEQYF. The CDR3 bases are TGTGCCAGCTCAAAACCCGGAGGGTACGAGCAGTACTTC.

This clone was found a few times. The junction and the germline gene differ at one end; a read error may be behind it. The rearrangement links TRBV6-1 to TRBJ2-6; D possibly corresponds to TRBD2 (7 bases). This CDR3 is built from 15 residues. Germline CDR1 is MNHNS and CDR2 is SASEGT. The CDR3 nucleotides read TGTGCCAGCAGGGAAGGGGGGGTGGGGGCCAACGTCCTGACTTTC. Its translation: CASREGGVGANVLTF.

This clone was found a few times. The chain couples TRBV18 to TRBJ1-1; D gene ambiguous. The ends were cut back, 3 bases at V and 4 bases at J, with 12 bases in the middle. The germline V gene encodes CDR1 KGHSH and CDR2 LQKENI. The CDR3 has 14 residues. CDR3 residues: CASSPFTDLTEAFF. The CDR3 DNA follows: TGTGCCAGCTCACCCTTTACAGATCTCACTGAAGCTTTCTTT.

The chain carries TRBV4-1 and TRBJ1-5; no clear D. Per germline, CDR1 MGHRA and CDR2 YSYEKL. Trimming removed 0 bases at V and 0 bases at J, with 12 bases between. This CDR3 is 17 amino acids long. The CDR3 DNA follows: TGCGCCAGCAGCCAAGATCAAGCAGGATATAGCAATCAGCCCCAGCATTTT. Amino acid sequence: CASSQDQAGYSNQPQHF.

The V and J genes are TRBV28 and TRBJ2-2; 9 positions agree with TRBD1. This CDR3 has 15 amino acids. Germline V gene data show CDR1 as MDHEN and CDR2 as SYDVKM. Trimming at V came to 6 bases and at J to 4 bases, leaving 6 bases not matched to a gene. CDR3 in amino acids: CASRRGQGGTGELFF. The CDR3 nucleotides read TGTGCCAGCAGGAGGGGACAGGGTGGCACCGGGGAGCTGTTTTTT. The entire variable domain, with the rest obtained from reference TRBV28 and TRBJ2-2, is as follows: DVKVTQSSRYLVKRTGEKVFLECVQDMDHENMFWYRQDPGLGLRLIYFSYDVKMKEKGDIPEGYSVSREKKERFSLILESASTNQTSMYLCASRRGQGGTGELFFGEGSRLTVL.

The chain is built from TRBV25-1 and TRBJ1-2, with a tentative D call TRBD1 (5 bases). CDR1 MGHDK and CDR2 SYGVNS come from the germline V gene. This CDR3 is built from 14 residues. Deletions cut 3 bases from V and 8 bases from J, with 16 bases between. The CDR3 coding sequence is TGTGCCAGCAGTGAGACAGTGGGTTGGCGGGGCTACACCTTC. It translates to CASSETVGWRGYTF.

V and J are TRBV6-5 and TRBJ2-5, with a weak D call TRBD2 (6 bases). Germline V gene data show CDR1 as MNHEY and CDR2 as SVGAGI. V was clipped by 5 bases and J by 5 bases, with 15 bases between them. This CDR3 spans 14 amino acids. The chain's CDR3 is CASSPPGVRETQYF. The CDR3, as DNA: TGTGCCAGCAGTCCCCCGGGGGTCCGGGAGACCCAGTACTTC.

This chain links TRBV28 with TRBJ1-4; possibly TRBD1 for D (5 bases). This CDR3 comprises 13 residues. V gave up 6 bases and J gave up 5 bases, with 10 bases separating them. Germline V gene lookup returns CDR1 MDHEN and CDR2 SYDVKM. The CDR3 bases are TGTGCCAGCAGCCCAGGGTCGAATGAAAAACTGTTTTTT. Encoded protein: CASSPGSNEKLFF.

The CDR3 reads CASGAGTNYGYTF. As DNA, the CDR3 is TGTGCCAGCGGCGCCGGGACTAACTATGGCTACACCTTC. V gene TRBV28 combines with J gene TRBJ1-2; D gene ambiguous. Germline V lookup: CDR1 MDHEN, CDR2 SYDVKM. This CDR3 contains 13 residues. The V gene lost 8 bases and the J gene lost 0 bases, with 10 bases spanning the gap.